This T cell receptor beta chain was captured in a study of blood T cell repertoires in COVID-19. Whole-study context: Specimens from acute and convalescent COVID-19 originated in the United States, Italy and Spain. From T cells, B-cell-depleted T cells, or PBMCs came the material, which was cDNA or gDNA.

V was shortened by 7 bases and J by 0 bases, with 13 bases between the two germline ends. Germline values: CDR1 SGHTA, CDR2 FQGNSA. CDR3 length: 15 amino acids. As processed by the authors: The authors estimated nucleated cell counts from reference gene primer amplification. The table came from immunoSEQ multiplex PCR; TCRdb's copy has only in-frame clones and leaves some out. D and trimming were read from the DNA, whereas the V and J calls and clone size are those reported in that table. The sample lists 130,000 or so clones, around 89% seen once, with roughly 2.1% in the top ten. This chain links TRBV7-2 with TRBJ1-3; D remains unclear. Sequencing was performed on peripheral blood. The sequence derives from a man in his 70s with active COVID-19. The CDR3 DNA sequence: TGTGCCAGCAACCACAACCCCGTCTCTGGAAACACCATATATTTT. Amino acid sequence: CASNHNPVSGNTIYF. The variable domain in full, completed from reference TRBV7-2 and TRBJ1-3, reads GAGVSQSPSNKVTEKGKDVELRCDPISGHTALYWYRQSLGQGLEFLIYFQGNSAPDKSGLPSDRFSAERTGGSVSTLTIQRTQQEDSAVYLCASNHNPVSGNTIYFGEGSWLTVV.